The subject of this entry is one T cell receptor beta chain. The sample comes from a study of blood T cell repertoires in COVID-19. Data came from immunoSEQ multiplex PCR; TCRdb stores just in-frame clones and leaves some out. Among 360,000 or so clones listed, roughly 90% were seen once. Exposed enrollees encountered a COVID-19 case at some point within 2 weeks before study entry. Germline V gene sequence: CDR1 LGHDT, CDR2 YNNKEL (reference sequence). Unmatched junction bases numbered 4, after V lost 4 bases and J lost 6 bases. This CDR3 has 15 amino acids. The receptor was isolated from a woman in her twenties or thirties who had been exposed to COVID-19. V gene TRBV3-1 (or the pseudogene TRBV3-2) combines with J gene TRBJ1-4; 11 bases fit TRBD1. Material: PBMCs or T cells enriched from blood (not recorded which). The CDR3 sequence: CASSLGTGGYEKLFF. In nucleotides, the CDR3 is TGTGCCAGCAGCCTTGGGACAGGGGGGTATGAAAAACTGTTTTTT.